The source of this T cell receptor beta chain is a study of cytomegalovirus exposure and HLA in healthy donors. Study-wide background: Earlier sequencing of some 190 million T cells yielded under 120 million unique TCR beta sequences.

The CDR3 covers 14 residues. Germline CDR1 reads MNHEY; CDR2 reads SMNVEV (reference sequence). V dropped 3 bases and J dropped 5 bases, with 13 bases sitting between them. The PCR employed 60 Vbeta primers together with 13 Jbeta primers. TCRdb keeps only in-frame clones here, not all; method: immunoSEQ multiplex PCR. Of around 150,000 clones listed, roughly 83% were seen once; the top ten hold around 4%. V and J are TRBV27 and TRBJ1-1; tentative D call: TRBD1 (6 bases). Specimen: PBMCs. The clonotype comes from a middle-aged man in good health and CMV-seropositive. DNA for the CDR3: TGTGCCAGCAGTTTGGCAGGGGATCGGACTGAAGCTTTCTTT. This translates into CASSLAGDRTEAFF.